A single sample is the source of the 16 T cell receptor beta chains below, sequenced in a study of Graves' ophthalmopathy and Graves' hyperthyroidism. Amplified material comprised TCR beta CDR3 regions derived from RNA transcripts. The first round was an RT-PCR with HTBI primers, and the second round was a multiplex PCR. In TCRdb, the multiplex PCR reads were re-called with MiXCR into one record per CDR3 protein. The table includes approximately 480,000 distinct CDR3 sequences, about an eighth detected once. The sequencing input was blood. These receptors originate from a woman in her twenties or thirties with Graves' ophthalmopathy.

This clonotype occurred many times. The V call is TRBV5-1, the J call TRBJ1-5; tentative D call: TRBD1 (5 bases). The CDR3 sequence is 14 residues long. Trimming pared 0 bases from V and 4 bases from J, leaving 8 bases between. CDR1 is SGHRS, CDR2 YFSETQ, per germline. CDR3 sequence: CASSLGTHNQPQHF. In nucleotides, the CDR3 is TGCGCCAGCAGCTTGGGGACACATAATCAGCCCCAGCATTTT.

The chain carries TRBV6-1 and TRBJ1-1; D gene uncertain. The CDR3 length is 13 residues. Trimming pared 3 bases from V and 0 bases from J, leaving 5 bases between. Germline values: CDR1 MNHNS, CDR2 SASEGT. Here the CDR3 reads CASSDLVNTEAFF. Here the CDR3 DNA reads TGTGCCAGCAGTGATCTGGTGAACACTGAAGCTTTCTTT.

In this sample, this clonotype turned up many times. V gene TRBV6-5 combines with J gene TRBJ1-1; D is uncertain. The V end lost 7 bases, the J end lost 5 bases, and 14 bases lay between the germline ends. The CDR3 spans 13 residues. CDR1 and CDR2 from the germline V gene are MNHEY and SVGAGI. DNA for the CDR3: TGTGCCAGCACCGGTTACAGCGAAACTGAAGCTTTCTTT. It codes for CASTGYSETEAFF.

In this sample, this clonotype turned up many times. This chain connects TRBV12-3 or TRBV12-4 to TRBJ1-2; 8 bases agree with TRBD1. This CDR3 region has 13 residues. The V segment lost 5 bases and the J segment 4 bases; nucleotides outside the gene matches: 3. DNA for the CDR3: TGTGCCAGCAGTCAACAGGGGGGCTATGGCTACACCTTC. This sequence encodes CASSQQGGYGYTF.

This clonotype was detected ten times or more. The chain uses TRBV6-1 and TRBJ1-1; 9 positions agree with TRBD1. Germline CDR1 MNHNS, CDR2 SASEGT. This CDR3 region has 15 residues. The J segment lost 2 bases and the V segment lost 6 bases, leaving 7 bases of the junction unmatched. The CDR3 sequence: CASSWDRDLNTEAFF. CDR3 sequence (DNA): TGTGCCAGCAGCTGGGACAGGGACTTAAACACTGAAGCTTTCTTT.

The rearrangement joins TRBV11-2 to TRBJ1-1; TRBD1 aligns across 10 bases. The germline V gene has CDR1 SGHAT and CDR2 FQNNGV. The CDR3 totals 15 residues. V shed 1 base, J shed 5 bases, and the junction held 4 bases outside the gene matches. The CDR3, as DNA: TGTGCCAGCAGCTTAGGACAGGGGGCGGAAACTGAAGCTTTCTTT. This codes for CASSLGQGAETEAFF.

The table lists this clonotype with many counts. This chain links TRBV25-1 with TRBJ2-3, with TRBD1 identical over 9 bases. Germline lookup yields CDR1 MGHDK and CDR2 SYGVNS. V lost 6 bases to trimming and J lost 2 bases; unmatched junction nucleotides: 12. The CDR3 extends over 17 amino acids. The CDR3 reads CASSPLGTGTATDTQYF. CDR3 DNA: TGTGCCAGCAGCCCACTTGGGACAGGGACGGCCACAGATACGCAGTATTTT.

The table lists this clonotype with many counts. CDR3 bases: TGTGCCAGCAGTCGTGACGGGGTTCGGGAGCAGTACTTC. Its translation is CASSRDGVREQYF. V usage is TRBV12-3 or TRBV12-4 and J usage is TRBJ2-7, with a possible D match to TRBD2 (5 bases). This CDR3 contains 13 residues. The ends were cut back, 5 bases at V and 7 bases at J, with 15 bases in the middle.

This clonotype has at least ten counts. The genes are TRBV20-1 and TRBJ2-7; 11 bases align to TRBD2. Per germline, CDR1 DFQATT and CDR2 SNEGSKA (reference sequence). The CDR3 has 14 amino acids. With V trimmed by 4 bases and J by 4 bases, 6 bases remained unmatched. The CDR3 loop is CSATTGLAEYEQYF. Here the CDR3 DNA reads TGCAGTGCTACTACGGGACTAGCGGAGTACGAGCAGTACTTC.

The sample holds a few counts of this clonotype. The gene calls are TRBV18 and TRBJ1-1; D remains ambiguous. The length of the CDR3 is 16 residues. The ends were cut back, 0 bases at V and 8 bases at J, with 19 bases in the middle. CDR1 and CDR2 from the germline V gene are KGHSH and LQKENI. This CDR3 reads CASSPPVVNGLFEAFF. CDR3 DNA sequence: TGTGCCAGCTCACCACCGGTCGTAAACGGACTCTTCGAAGCTTTCTTT.

Many counts were recorded for this clonotype. The rearrangement uses TRBV6-2 or TRBV6-3 and TRBJ1-5; a possible D gene is TRBD1 (6 bases). V was trimmed by 4 bases and J by 4 bases, leaving 11 bases between them. In germline, CDR1 is MNHEY, CDR2 SVGEGT. This CDR3 contains 14 residues. The DNA of the CDR3 is TGTGCCAGCAGTTTAGGACAGATTAATCAGCCCCAGCATTTT. Translating it yields CASSLGQINQPQHF.

This clonotype came up many times. The V call is TRBV6-5, the J call TRBJ2-7, with D tentatively TRBD1 (6 bases). The CDR3 length is 14 residues. V was cut by 2 bases and J by 2 bases, with 10 bases left in between. The germline CDR1 and CDR2 sequences are MNHEY and SVGAGI. The CDR3 DNA follows: TGTGCCAGCAGTTACGGGGACAAAACCTACGAGCAGTACTTC. The encoded protein is CASSYGDKTYEQYF.

This clonotype was counted many times. The chain links TRBV9 to TRBJ2-7; 7 nucleotides align to TRBD1. The trim removed 4 bases at V and 3 bases at J, leaving 7 bases unmatched. The length of the CDR3 is 14 residues. Germline-derived CDR1 and CDR2 are SGDLS and YYNGEE. The DNA of the CDR3 is TGTGCCAGCAGCCCGACAGGGACCTACTACGAGCAGTACTTC. Translating it yields CASSPTGTYYEQYF. The variable domain in full, with the rest retrieved from reference TRBV9 and TRBJ2-7, is DSGVTQTPKHLITATGQRVTLRCSPRSGDLSVYWYQQSLDQGLQFLIQYYNGEERAKGNILERFSAQQFPDLHSELNLSSLELGDSALYFCASSPTGTYYEQYFGPGTRLTVT.

V usage is TRBV6-1 and J usage is TRBJ2-7; 7 bases map to TRBD2. Germline V gene lookup returns CDR1 MNHNS and CDR2 SASEGT. The CDR3 contains 14 residues. The junction had 9 bases not matched to a gene; V was cut back by 6 bases and J by 4 bases. In DNA, the CDR3 is TGTGCCAGCAGACCCGGACTAGGAAGATACGAGCAGTACTTC. This gives the protein CASRPGLGRYEQYF.

This clonotype was recorded many times. V is TRBV12-3 or TRBV12-4 and J is TRBJ1-5; D might be TRBD1 (6 bases). V was trimmed by 6 bases and J by 4 bases, leaving 16 bases between them. This CDR3 spans 15 amino acids. CDR3: CASRHGQFGNQPQHF. In DNA form, the CDR3 reads TGTGCCAGCAGACACGGACAGTTCGGGAATCAGCCCCAGCATTTT.

V usage is TRBV5-1 and J usage is TRBJ1-6; D ambiguous. The CDR3 consists of 16 residues. V was pared by 1 base and J by 5 bases, with 13 bases between. Germline loops: CDR1 SGHRS, CDR2 YFSETQ. DNA of the CDR3: TGCGCCAGCAGCTTGATGCAGATTGCCGATAATTCACCCCTCCACTTT. Translation gives CASSLMQIADNSPLHF.